This T cell receptor (beta chain) is drawn from a study of metastatic and nonmetastatic thyroid tumors. Whole-study findings and limits: Reported TCR beta diversity, measured in blood and tumor, was significantly higher for malignant thyroid tumors than for benign nodules.

TCRdb re-called clones via MiXCR from the PCR reads. The sample has 22,000 or so clones, approximately 10% seen once. Treatment of any kind had been given to no patient before thyroid surgery. This clone was counted at least ten times. Its specificity is not known. The junction departs from the called germline gene at one end, perhaps through a read error. The TCR was taken from a female donor with papillary thyroid cancer or a benign thyroid nodule (not recorded which). Some clones in this sample may be carry-over from other donors' samples. The material sequenced was blood.

The CDR3 DNA is TGCGCCAGCAGCTTGGGGATAGGGGACTCCCACGAGCAGTACTTC. It codes for CASSLGIGDSHEQYF. The chain uses TRBV5-1 and TRBJ2-7; a weak D match, TRBD2 (6 bases). Per germline, CDR1 SGHRS and CDR2 YFSETQ. This CDR3 has 15 amino acids. The full variable domain, with the rest looked up from reference TRBV5-1 and TRBJ2-7, is KAGVTQTPRYLIKTRGQQVTLSCSPISGHRSVSWYQQTPGQGLQFLFEYFSETQRNKGNFPGRFSGRQFSNSRSEMNVSTLELGDSALYLCASSLGIGDSHEQYFGPGTRLTVT.